This T cell receptor (beta chain) is from a study of post-analysis software for immune sequencing data. Turning to the study itself: Some patients lacked subtype; others had relapsing-remitting, secondary progressive or progressive-relapsing disease.

Study-wide results and caveats: Under F measure analysis, samples from one preparation batch co-clustered strongly. Controls significantly exceeded multiple sclerosis patients in normalized Chao1 diversity. TRBV segments more frequent in patients than in controls numbered several and included TRBV5-6, TRBV5-1 and TRBV20-1.

Trimming shortened V by 4 bases and J by 5 bases, and 11 bases separated the two germline ends. This CDR3 has 13 amino acids. The library was made from cDNA and included unique molecular identifiers. TCRdb redid the calling of the PCR reads with MiXCR, one entry per CDR3 protein. The profile covers approximately 630,000 distinct CDR3 sequences, with 55% to 60% appearing a single time and 11% taken by the ten largest. To note about this clonotype: Its target is unknown.

This TCR was recovered from a girl aged 2-10 years with multiple sclerosis. This chain joins TRBV12-3 or TRBV12-4 and TRBJ1-2; D gene unclear. The sequencing input was blood. In DNA, the CDR3 is TGTGCCAGCAGTTCCCACCCCCAATATGGCTACACCTTC. Translation: CASSSHPQYGYTF.